Below, 18 T cell receptor beta chains from the same sample are listed, as sequenced in a study of blood T cell repertoires in COVID-19. Sequencing used immunoSEQ multiplex PCR; TCRdb keeps in-frame clones, though not all of them. The table shows 270,000 or so clones, with about 86% occurring only once. Material: peripheral blood. The source of these receptors is a young woman with COVID-19, enrolled during active disease.

This chain's CDR3 is CASSRLAGGATDTQYF. CDR3 sequence (DNA): TGTGCCAGCAGCCGACTAGCGGGGGGGGCCACAGATACGCAGTATTTT. This chain uses TRBV2 with TRBJ2-3, with TRBD2 identical over 14 bases. The length of the CDR3 is 16 residues. Unmatched junction bases numbered 4, after V lost 6 bases and J lost 2 bases. Germline V lookup: CDR1 SNHLY, CDR2 FYNNEI.

In its sample, this clone was seen once. The rearrangement links TRBV12-3 or TRBV12-4 to TRBJ1-1; D not resolved. V was cut by 3 bases and J by 7 bases, with 12 bases left in between. CDR3 length: 13 residues. As DNA, the CDR3 is TGTGCCAGCAGTTTGGGTAGCACCTATGAAGCTTTCTTT. This encodes CASSLGSTYEAFF.

This clone has just one count. The V gene is TRBV28, the J gene TRBJ1-2; 9 bases fit TRBD1. The CDR3 runs to 13 residues. CDR1 and CDR2 from the germline V gene are MDHEN and SYDVKM. V was clipped by 7 bases and J by 6 bases; unmatched bases: 6. In DNA, the CDR3 is TGTGCCAGCACCAAAGACAGGGGGGATGGCTACACCTTC. Translated: CASTKDRGDGYTF.

This clone was found a few times. The V and J genes are TRBV4-1 and TRBJ1-5; possibly TRBD1 for D (6 bases). The V gene lost 1 base and the J gene lost 7 bases, with 11 bases spanning the gap. CDR1 and CDR2 (germline): MGHRA, YSYEKL. The CDR3 loop spans 14 amino acids. The CDR3 loop is CASSQGTDWQPQHF. DNA of the CDR3: TGCGCCAGCAGCCAAGGGACAGATTGGCAGCCCCAGCATTTT.

CDR3 in amino acids: CASIQEECRTGWKVGTQYF. CDR3 coding DNA: TGTGCCAGCATCCAAGAGGAGTGTAGGACAGGGTGGAAGGTGGGTACGCAGTATTTT. V is TRBV21-1 and J is TRBJ2-3; TRBD1 was called by the table and not checked on the DNA. TRBV21-1 is shown as a pseudogene. This CDR3 contains 19 residues.

CDR3 sequence reads: CASSPRLPGLAYLHYFTDTQYF. The CDR3, as DNA: TGTGCCAGCAGTCCGAGACTACCAGGACTAGCGTACTTACATTACTTCACAGATACGCAGTATTTT. The rearrangement uses TRBV6-6 and TRBJ2-3, with 9 bases lining up with TRBD2. The germline CDR1 and CDR2 sequences are MNHNY and SVGAGI (reference sequence). This CDR3 has 22 residues. V dropped 5 bases and J dropped 2; count of bases not matched to a gene: 26.

In DNA form, the CDR3 reads TGTGCCAGCAGTAGGGACAGGGAGGATGAAAAACTGTTTTTT. Its translation: CASSRDREDEKLFF. J is TRBJ1-4 and V is TRBV25-1; TRBD1 agrees at 9 bases. The CDR3 is 14 residues long. V shed 5 bases, J shed 6 bases, and the junction held 4 bases outside the gene matches. Germline V CDR1 and CDR2: MGHDK, SYGVNS.

This clone was picked up one time. J is TRBJ2-5 and V is TRBV3-1 (or the pseudogene TRBV3-2), with a tentative D call TRBD2 (6 bases). There are 14 residues in the CDR3. Germline CDR1 is LGHDT and CDR2 is YNNKEL (reference sequence). V dropped 1 base and J dropped 3 bases, with 9 bases sitting between them. CDR3 residues: CASSQVTGEETQYF. The CDR3 DNA reads as TGTGCCAGCAGCCAAGTAACGGGGGAAGAGACCCAGTACTTC.

The gene calls are TRBV7-6 and TRBJ1-1; no firm D call. The germline V and J ends were trimmed by 4 bases and 5 bases, with 11 bases remaining between them. This CDR3 spans 13 amino acids. From germline, CDR1 is SGHVS and CDR2 FNYEAQ. The CDR3 spells CASSSSIATEAFF. As DNA, the CDR3 is TGTGCCAGCAGCTCTAGCATAGCGACTGAAGCTTTCTTT.

The DNA for the CDR3 is TGTGCCAGCAGCGGACCTAGCGGGGGAAGATTGGACGAGCAGTACTTC. Translated, it gives CASSGPSGGRLDEQYF. J is TRBJ2-7 and V is TRBV5-6, with 10 positions matching TRBD2. Trimming removed 4 bases from V and 5 bases from J; junction bases left unmatched: 12. CDR3 length: 16 amino acids. Germline CDR1 SGHDT, CDR2 YYEEEE.

The rearrangement uses TRBV29-1 and TRBJ2-2; possible D gene TRBD2, 6 bases. In germline, CDR1 is SQVTM, CDR2 ANQGSEA. V was trimmed by 6 bases and J by 3 bases, leaving 14 bases between them. This CDR3 contains 14 residues. CDR3 sequence: CSVKGWGDTGELFF. In DNA form, the CDR3 reads TGCAGCGTAAAAGGGTGGGGGGACACCGGGGAGCTGTTTTTT.

The chain carries TRBV27 and TRBJ1-5, with D possibly being TRBD1 (6 bases). V lost 3 bases and J 6 bases, leaving 12 bases between the germline ends. The CDR3 runs 14 residues. The germline gives CDR1 MNHEY, CDR2 SMNVEV (reference sequence). The CDR3 nucleotides are TGTGCCAGCAGTTTTTTCCAGGGGAGTCAGCCCCAGCATTTT. Protein: CASSFFQGSQPQHF.

The rearrangement links TRBV24-1 to TRBJ2-2; 8 bases fit TRBD1. Germline CDR1 reads KGHDR; CDR2 reads SFDVKD. CDR3 size: 15 residues. The V and J ends lost 4 bases and 6 bases, in that order; junction bases with no gene match: 6. CDR3 region: CATSEAGGDSGELFF. The CDR3 nucleotides read TGTGCCACCAGTGAGGCAGGGGGCGATTCCGGGGAGCTGTTTTTT.

This clone has just one count. CDR3 coding DNA: TGTGCCAGCAGCTTCTCACGGGGGGAGACCGGGGAGCTGTTTTTT. Translated: CASSFSRGETGELFF. This chain uses TRBV7-8 with TRBJ2-2, with 7 positions matching TRBD2. Germline trimming cut 3 bases from V and 5 bases from J; bases unmatched to any gene: 6. The CDR3 covers 15 residues. CDR1 and CDR2 (germline): SGHVS, FQNEAQ. Full variable domain (rest looked up from reference TRBV7-8 and TRBJ2-2): GAGVSQSPRYKVAKRGQDVALRCDPISGHVSLFWYQQALGQGPEFLTYFQNEAQLDKSGLPSDRFFAERPEGSVSTLKIQRTQQEDSAVYLCASSFSRGETGELFFGEGSRLTVL.

The rearrangement uses TRBV28 and TRBJ1-2; TRBD1 matches at 7 bases. The V gene's germline CDR1 is MDHEN and CDR2 SYDVKM. CDR3 length: 15 amino acids. V was pared by 3 bases and J by 7 bases, with 11 bases of the junction left unmatched. The CDR3 here is CASSFASTGIIGYTF. CDR3 DNA: TGTGCCAGCAGTTTCGCCTCGACAGGGATTATTGGCTACACCTTC.

This chain uses TRBV15 with TRBJ1-2, with 7 bases that match TRBD1. The germline V gene has CDR1 LNHNV and CDR2 YYDKDF (reference sequence). The V segment lost 6 bases and the J segment 3 bases; nucleotides outside the gene matches: 13. CDR3 length: 16 amino acids. CDR3 loop: CATSLVGDSRYYGYTF. As DNA, the CDR3 is TGTGCCACCAGTCTCGTAGGGGACAGCCGTTACTATGGCTACACCTTC.

The V gene is TRBV2, the J gene TRBJ2-1; TRBD2 matches 9 bases. J lost 6 bases, V lost 6 bases, and 21 bases had no gene match. The CDR3 loop spans 19 amino acids. Germline V CDR1 and CDR2: SNHLY, FYNNEI. The DNA of the CDR3 is TGTGCCAGCAGAGTATTAGGAGCGGGGGGCCCGACCTCTCGCAATGAGCAGTTCTTC. Its translation: CASRVLGAGGPTSRNEQFF.

This clone was observed a handful of times. The rearrangement joins TRBV28 to TRBJ1-6, with D tentatively TRBD1 (5 bases). CDR3 length: 14 residues. Germline CDR1 reads MDHEN; CDR2 reads SYDVKM. V was clipped by 7 bases and J by 4 bases, with 11 bases between them. The CDR3 nucleotides are TGTGCCAGCAAGGATCAGGGATATAATTCACCCCTCCACTTT. This codes for CASKDQGYNSPLHF.